This entry describes one T cell receptor (beta chain). Its antigen is unidentified. This sample stems from a study of T cell clonotyping in hematopoietic cell transplantation. General study points: Higher Inverse Simpson Index values in graft donor and pretransplant recipient predicted broader posttransplant TCR diversity. At the given depth, recipient repertoires were over 95% de novo clonotypes. No sorting was done, leaving CD4 and CD8 contributions mixed.

Profiling relied on immunoSEQ multiplex PCR, and the TCRdb table lists in-frame clones only, not all of them. There are about 14,000 clones in the sample; about 94% occur only once, and over 3.5% lies in the top ten. CDR3 length equals 15 residues. Germline CDR1 SNHLY, CDR2 FYNNEI. The V and J ends lost 6 bases and 2 bases, in that order; junction bases with no gene match: 3. Samples: about 28 days before transplant, then days 30, 100 and 180 after. The sequence derives from a male patient between 60 and 69 years old who had an allogeneic stem cell transplant from an unrelated donor, so the T cells may come from the graft donor. Some clones in this sample may be carry-over from other donors' samples. The material sequenced was PBMCs, taken 30 days after allogeneic stem cell transplant. The gene calls are TRBV2 and TRBJ2-1; TRBD2 agrees at 11 bases. The CDR3 DNA follows: TGTGCCAGCAGGCAACTAGCGGGGGCCTACAATGAGCAGTTCTTC. Its translation: CASRQLAGAYNEQFF.